The next 9 T cell receptor beta chains were all read from a single sample in a study of PD-L1 blockade in urothelial cancer. Data came from immunoSEQ multiplex PCR; TCRdb stores just in-frame clones and leaves some out. This table holds some 74,000 clones, approximately 86% found once. The time point here: pretreatment peripheral blood. This specimen was PBMCs, taken around atezolizumab (anti-PD-L1) treatment. All receptors derive from a man aged 35 to 55 with urothelial cancer.

This sequence joins TRBV27 and TRBJ2-7; 10 nucleotides match TRBD2. From germline, CDR1 is MNHEY and CDR2 SMNVEV (reference sequence). Trimming cost V 6 bases and J 2 bases; bases outside gene matches: 7. The CDR3 sequence is 15 residues long. The CDR3 reads CASRETGLAAYEQYF. CDR3 nucleotides: TGTGCCAGCAGAGAAACCGGACTAGCGGCCTACGAGCAGTACTTC.

The chain joins TRBV25-1 to TRBJ2-1, with D possibly matching TRBD2 (6 bases). The CDR3 consists of 15 residues. The germline V and J ends were trimmed by 5 bases and 4 bases, with 15 bases remaining between them. Germline lookup yields CDR1 MGHDK and CDR2 SYGVNS. The CDR3 bases are TGTGCCAGCAGTCGGGTGGTCGGGACTTACAATGAGCAGTTCTTC. Amino acid sequence: CASSRVVGTYNEQFF.

As for this clone: The same CDR3 is also encoded by other DNA sequences in this sample. V is TRBV2 and J is TRBJ1-2; D ambiguous. CDR1 and CDR2 from the germline V gene are SNHLY and FYNNEI. The CDR3 length is 14 residues. The ends were cut back, 7 bases at V and 3 bases at J, with 15 bases in the middle. CDR3 in amino acids: CASKRLDSDYGYTF. The CDR3 DNA follows: TGTGCCAGCAAGCGGCTAGACTCGGACTATGGCTACACCTTC.

V gene TRBV15 combines with J gene TRBJ2-3, with 8 bases that match TRBD1. CDR3 length equals 15 residues. The germline V gene encodes CDR1 LNHNV and CDR2 YYDKDF (reference sequence). J gave up 2 bases and V 4 bases, and 5 bases lay outside the gene matches. The CDR3 region has the DNA TGTGCCACCAGCACCGAGGGACAGGTCACAGATACGCAGTATTTT. Amino acids: CATSTEGQVTDTQYF. Looking up the rest from reference TRBV15 and TRBJ2-3 gives the full variable domain: DAMVIQNPRYQVTQFGKPVTLSCSQTLNHNVMYWYQQKSSQAPKLLFHYYDKDFNNEADTPDNFQSRRPNTSFCFLDIRSPGLGDTAMYLCATSTEGQVTDTQYFGPGTRLTVL.

Only one count was recorded for this clone. The chain combines TRBV28 with TRBJ2-2; possible D gene TRBD2, 5 bases. Germline lookup yields CDR1 MDHEN and CDR2 SYDVKM. With 7 bases removed from V and 5 bases from J, the gap between germline ends came to 8 bases. There are 12 residues in the CDR3. CDR3 sequence reads: CASTRGTGELFF. DNA for the CDR3: TGTGCCAGCACTCGGGGAACCGGGGAGCTGTTTTTT.

The V gene is TRBV2, the J gene TRBJ1-5; a possible D gene is TRBD1 (5 bases). Trimming pared 3 bases from V and 6 bases from J, leaving 21 bases between. Germline CDR1 reads SNHLY; CDR2 reads FYNNEI. The CDR3 contains 17 residues. Here the CDR3 reads CASSESLSRQGIQPQHF. The CDR3 DNA sequence: TGTGCCAGCAGTGAGTCGCTTTCACGTCAGGGAATTCAGCCCCAGCATTTT.

The chain uses TRBV19 and TRBJ2-7; TRBD2 matches at 7 bases. Unmatched junction bases numbered 8, after V lost 7 bases and J lost 5 bases. The germline CDR1 and CDR2 sequences are LNHDA and SQIVND (reference sequence). The CDR3 sequence is 13 residues long. The CDR3 protein is CASTPGGVHEQYF. The CDR3 DNA sequence: TGTGCCAGTACCCCTGGGGGGGTCCACGAGCAGTACTTC.

The chain is built from TRBV7-9 and TRBJ2-5; 8 bases line up with TRBD2. The CDR3 totals 15 residues. V gave up 7 bases and J gave up 5 bases; unmatched junction bases: 12. CDR1 is SEHNR and CDR2 is FQNEAQ in the germline V gene (reference sequence). The CDR3 nucleotides are TGTGCCAGCACCTATTTTAGCGGGATGGGGGAGACCCAGTACTTC. Its translation is CASTYFSGMGETQYF.

V and J are TRBV27 and TRBJ1-1; a weak D match, TRBD1 (5 bases). The CDR3 extends over 15 amino acids. Germline V gene data show CDR1 as MNHEY and CDR2 as SMNVEV (reference sequence). Trimming shortened V by 5 bases and J by 1 base, and 14 bases separated the two germline ends. The CDR3 DNA reads as TGTGCCAGCAGTCCAGGGAACGTGGGGAACACTGAAGCTTTCTTT. Its translation: CASSPGNVGNTEAFF.